This entry describes one TCR beta chain. Germline loops: CDR1 SNHLY, CDR2 FYNNEI. V was shortened by 3 bases and J by 0 bases, with 7 bases between the two germline ends. The CDR3 covers 14 residues. This sample stems from a study of T cell responses to AZD1222 COVID-19 vaccine. Assay used: immunoSEQ multiplex PCR; TCRdb lists only in-frame clones, some missing. The data contain about 180,000 clones, about nine tenths of them seen just once; the ten biggest clones take up 2.6%. The sequences come from peripheral blood, collected on day 0 of AZD1222 vaccination. This clonotype was obtained from an adult in good health. The chain links TRBV2 to TRBJ2-3; no firm D call. The DNA for the CDR3 is TGTGCCAGCAGTGATCTTCTGAGCACAGATACGCAGTATTTT. Encoded protein: CASSDLLSTDTQYF.